The present T cell receptor beta chain was sequenced within a study of technical replicates of blood from a handful of donors. The CDR3 is 18 amino acids. Germline CDR1 and CDR2: SGHDN and FVKESK. V dropped 0 bases and J dropped 4; count of bases not matched to a gene: 10. Assay: immunoSEQ multiplex PCR; the TCRdb copy retains only in-frame clones and omits some. In the table there are around 76,000 clones, approximately 92% of which are singletons. The chain joins TRBV14 to TRBJ2-7, with TRBD2 identical over 12 bases. The sequenced material came from T cells isolated from PBMCs. The clonotype originates from a human donor in good health. CDR3 in amino acids: CASSQDRPTSGRRYEQYF. The CDR3 DNA reads TGTGCCAGCAGCCAAGACCGTCCGACTAGCGGGAGAAGGTACGAGCAGTACTTC.